This T cell receptor beta chain was observed in a study of blood T cell repertoires in COVID-19. Assay: immunoSEQ multiplex PCR; the TCRdb copy retains only in-frame clones and omits some. The top ten clones hold roughly 6.8% of a sample with about 250,000 clones, more than 70% of them seen once. Sequences were obtained from peripheral blood. This TCR derives from a woman aged 25 to 39 with COVID-19, enrolled during active disease.

This CDR3 is CASSLGMSGQLETQYF. Here the CDR3 DNA reads TGTGCCAGCAGCTTAGGAATGTCAGGACAGTTGGAGACCCAGTACTTC. The chain recombines TRBV13 with TRBJ2-5, with D possibly matching TRBD1 (6 bases). CDR3 size: 16 residues. In germline, CDR1 is PRHDT, CDR2 FYEKMQ (reference sequence). The V and J ends lost 0 bases and 5 bases respectively, with 16 bases between them.